The clone carrying this TCR beta chain was recorded a few times. Antigen unknown. The sample is drawn from a study of beta chain features in type 1 diabetes. Expressed TCRB transcripts got sequenced, as all isolated RNA was reverse transcribed. Clones were read by immunoSEQ multiplex PCR, and TCRdb kept only the in-frame ones, dropping some. The sample contains 130,000 to 150,000 clones, roughly a tenth of which appear only once. Study conclusions and caveats: Diminished insertions and augmented deletions at VDJ junctions characterized type 1 diabetes patients. Cells expressing TCR highly could be over-represented by cDNA sequencing.

Only one heparinised blood draw was taken per donor, and its volume averaged approximately 120 mL. Via CD45RO/CCR7/CD25/CD127/CD95/CD27, cells of the CD4+ naive, central memory, regulatory and stem cell-like memory subsets were sorted. The clonotype was recovered from a young man in good health. The sequenced sample was central memory CD4+ T cells from blood.

CDR3 loop: CASGGQGDIQYF. The CDR3 DNA reads as TGCGCCAGCGGCGGACAGGGCGACATTCAGTACTTC. The chain is built from TRBV5-1 and TRBJ2-4, with 8 bases fitting TRBD1. J gave up 8 bases and V 7 bases, and 5 bases lay outside the gene matches. Per the germline V gene, CDR1 is SGHRS and CDR2 is YFSETQ. The CDR3 totals 12 residues.